The entry below describes one T cell receptor beta chain. This sample was included in a study of blood T cell repertoires in COVID-19. As for the study in general: Acute-phase and convalescent COVID-19 samples originated in the United States, Italy and Spain. T cells, B-cell-depleted T cells, or PBMCs supplied cDNA or gDNA.

The data were produced by immunoSEQ multiplex PCR, yet TCRdb's version contains in-frame clones alone and is incomplete. Of about 160,000 clones listed, 85% to 95% are singletons. Germline assignment: CDR1 DFQATT and CDR2 SNEGSKA (reference sequence). This CDR3 has 18 residues. Losses at the gene ends were 3 bases for V and 1 base for J; bases not matched to a gene: 16. The sample consisted of peripheral blood. The rearrangement joins TRBV20-1 to TRBJ1-2, with TRBD1 matching 8 bases. The receptor was isolated from a woman between 45 and 65 years old with acute or convalescent COVID-19. This chain's CDR3 is CSASIPGTGGSINYGYTF. Written as DNA, the CDR3 is TGCAGTGCTAGTATTCCAGGGACAGGCGGGTCCATTAACTATGGCTACACCTTC.